Below, 26 T cell receptor beta chains from the same sample are listed, as sequenced in a study of regulatory T cells in long-lasting Graves disease. Assembly of TCR beta libraries relied on iRepertoire HTBI primers together with Arm-PCR of CDR3 regions. In TCRdb, the multiplex PCR reads were re-called with MiXCR into one record per CDR3 protein. Among approximately 460,000 distinct CDR3 sequences listed, roughly 17% were seen once. The sample's time point: newly diagnosed GD, antithyroid drugs for less than 3 months. The authors made the TCR library using RNA they extracted from PBMCs. Another study also made use of these data, one on T cells in Graves' hyperthyroidism and ophthalmopathy.

Here the sequenced sample was peripheral blood mononuclear cells (PBMCs), taken at new diagnosis, from a patient treated with antithyroid drugs. The receptors were sampled from a woman aged 25 to 39 with Graves disease.

This clonotype came up once. The chain links TRBV11-2 to TRBJ2-1; TRBD2 matches 13 bases. Germline loops: CDR1 SGHAT, CDR2 FQNNGV. The CDR3 has 15 residues. V trimming: 5 bases; J trimming: 7 bases; junction bases outside the gene matches: 5. The CDR3 nucleotides read TGTGCCAGCAGCCGGACTAGCGGGAGTTGGAATGAGCAGTTCTTC. Amino acid sequence: CASSRTSGSWNEQFF. Complete variable domain (other parts from reference TRBV11-2 and TRBJ2-1): EAGVAQSPRYKIIEKRQSVAFWCNPISGHATLYWYQQILGQGPKLLIQFQNNGVVDDSQLPKDRFSAERLKGVDSTLKIQPAKLEDSAVYLCASSRTSGSWNEQFFGPGTRLTVL.

The CDR3 coding sequence is TGTGCCAGCAGTTTGGGGGGACTAGCGGGAGTCTCCTACGAGCAGTACTTC. Translation gives CASSLGGLAGVSYEQYF. The genes are TRBV28 and TRBJ2-7; 14 bases are shared with TRBD2. The V and J ends lost 3 bases and 0 bases, in that order; junction bases with no gene match: 4. The CDR3 contains 17 residues. Germline loops: CDR1 MDHEN, CDR2 SYDVKM.

This clonotype was seen repeatedly, ten times or more. The chain uses TRBV18 and TRBJ1-1; D gene ambiguous. Germline V gives CDR1 KGHSH, CDR2 LQKENI. The CDR3 consists of 14 residues. V dropped 3 bases and J dropped 0 bases, with 8 bases sitting between them. Written as DNA, the CDR3 is TGTGCCAGCTCACCGCCATACATGAACACTGAAGCTTTCTTT. Encoded protein: CASSPPYMNTEAFF.

The table lists this clonotype with a few counts. The CDR3 here is CAIRAPGSDTGELFF. The CDR3 DNA reads as TGTGCCATCAGAGCCCCAGGGAGTGATACCGGGGAGCTGTTTTTT. V and J are TRBV10-3 and TRBJ2-2, with D possibly being TRBD1 or TRBD2 (5 bases each). V lost 6 bases, J lost 5 bases, and 16 bases lay in between. Germline V gene data show CDR1 as ENHRY and CDR2 as SYGVKD. This CDR3 spans 15 amino acids.

This clonotype was detected many times. The genes are TRBV7-9 and TRBJ2-7, with 7 bases fitting TRBD1. V shed 3 bases and J 4 bases; nucleotides not matched to a gene: 9. The CDR3 is made up of 15 amino acids. Germline V gives CDR1 SEHNR, CDR2 FQNEAQ (reference sequence). Here the CDR3 reads CASSFRQGKTYEQYF. As DNA, the CDR3 is TGTGCCAGCAGCTTCCGACAGGGAAAGACTTACGAGCAGTACTTC.

This clonotype appeared many times. V usage is TRBV15 and J usage is TRBJ2-5; TRBD2 agrees at 9 bases. V shed 0 bases, J shed 4 bases, and the junction held 9 bases outside the gene matches. This CDR3 contains 17 residues. Per germline, CDR1 LNHNV and CDR2 YYDKDF (reference sequence). The CDR3 nucleotides are TGTGCCACCAGCAGAGAGGCTAGCGGGATATGGCGAGAGACCCAGTACTTC. This translates into CATSREASGIWRETQYF.

The table lists this clonotype with many counts. The chain uses TRBV20-1 and TRBJ2-5, with TRBD2 matching 11 bases. Germline-derived CDR1 and CDR2 are DFQATT and SNEGSKA (reference sequence). The CDR3 is made up of 15 amino acids. The ends lost 6 bases at V and 1 base at J; junction bases unmatched: 7. Here the CDR3 reads CSAAIAGGLQETQYF. In DNA form, the CDR3 reads TGCAGTGCCGCAATAGCGGGAGGGCTCCAAGAGACCCAGTACTTC.

On this clonotype itself: It may be a read error: a sequence one base away is much more abundant. This rearrangement joins TRBV6-2 or TRBV6-3 to TRBJ2-1; 8 bases line up with TRBD2. V trimming: 5 bases; J trimming: 7 bases; junction bases outside the gene matches: 10. The CDR3 spans 15 residues. Looked up from germline, CDR1 is MNHEY and CDR2 is SVGEGT. The CDR3 DNA reads TGTGCCAGCAGTAGCGGGAGACCTTTTAGAAATGAGCAGTTCTTC. As protein: CASSSGRPFRNEQFF.

The rearrangement links TRBV12-5 to TRBJ1-1; D perhaps matches TRBD1 (5 bases). Germline CDR1 is LGHNT and CDR2 is FRNRAP. The CDR3 is 13 residues long. V lost 8 bases and J 3 bases, leaving 13 bases between the germline ends. The CDR3, as DNA: TGTGCTAGTCAACTTCCGGGGGACACTGAAGCTTTCTTT. Protein sequence: CASQLPGDTEAFF.

The rearrangement joins TRBV6-1 to TRBJ2-4; TRBD2 matches at 12 bases. This CDR3 comprises 12 residues. With 6 bases clipped from V and 10 bases from J, the junction kept 1 base outside the gene matches. Germline CDR1 MNHNS, CDR2 SASEGT. CDR3 nucleotides: TGTGCCAGCAGAGGACTAGCGGGAATTCAGTACTTC. Translation: CASRGLAGIQYF.

V usage is TRBV19 and J usage is TRBJ2-7; D might be TRBD1 (6 bases). Trimming left V 5 bases short and J 1 base short, with 12 bases between. This CDR3 spans 14 amino acids. Germline lookup yields CDR1 LNHDA and CDR2 SQIVND (reference sequence). CDR3 sequence (DNA): TGTGCCAGTAGTTCCCGGACAGTATCCTACGAGCAGTACTTC. Protein product: CASSSRTVSYEQYF.

This clonotype was picked up many times. The chain combines TRBV7-3 with TRBJ2-3, with no clear D. V gave up 2 bases and J gave up 4 bases, with 19 bases separating them. Germline V gene data show CDR1 as SGHTA and CDR2 as FQGTGA. The CDR3 contains 17 residues. Here the CDR3 reads CASSLSGRMGIADTQYF. In DNA form, the CDR3 reads TGTGCCAGCAGCTTATCGGGCCGGATGGGGATTGCAGATACGCAGTATTTT.

The chain employs TRBV4-1 and TRBJ1-2; a possible D gene is TRBD1 (5 bases). CDR3 length: 14 residues. Germline V CDR1 and CDR2: MGHRA, YSYEKL. Between the trimmed V and J ends, which lost 0 bases and 3 bases, there was a span of 8 bases. The DNA of the CDR3 is TGCGCCAGCAGCCAAGAAAAGGGGCACTATGGCTACACCTTC. It translates to CASSQEKGHYGYTF.

This clonotype was seen at least ten times. This rearrangement joins TRBV11-1 to TRBJ2-1; 12 bases fit TRBD2. The CDR3 is made up of 14 amino acids. CDR1 and CDR2 (germline): SGHAT, FQDESV (reference sequence). After removal of 5 bases from V and 6 bases from J, the junction contained 2 bases not matched to a gene. The CDR3 reads CASSVGLAGNEQFF. The CDR3 coding sequence is TGTGCCAGCAGCGTGGGACTAGCGGGCAATGAGCAGTTCTTC.

This clonotype has a count of ten or more. The rearrangement links TRBV20-1 to TRBJ2-5; possibly TRBD2 for D (5 bases). Looked up from germline, CDR1 is DFQATT and CDR2 is SNEGSKA (reference sequence). The V end lost 5 bases, the J end lost 1 base, and 8 bases lay between the germline ends. The CDR3 contains 12 residues. CDR3 coding DNA: TGCAGTGCTCCAGGACTCCAAGAGACCCAGTACTTC. Residues: CSAPGLQETQYF.

There are a few counts of this clonotype. The chain links TRBV6-1 to TRBJ2-2; D remains ambiguous. CDR3 length equals 13 residues. Germline CDR1 and CDR2: MNHNS and SASEGT. Trimming left V 8 bases short and J 7 bases short, with 14 bases between. The CDR3 DNA is TGTGCCAGCCCTGACACTCGTGGCGGGGAGCTGTTTTTT. Its translation: CASPDTRGGELFF.

The chain recombines TRBV20-1 with TRBJ2-1; D is perhaps TRBD1 or TRBD2 (5 bases each). CDR3 length: 14 amino acids. The germline CDR1 and CDR2 sequences are DFQATT and SNEGSKA (reference sequence). Between the trimmed V and J ends, which lost 7 bases and 3 bases, there was a span of 16 bases. The CDR3 sequence is CSELGERSYNEQFF. In DNA form, the CDR3 reads TGCAGTGAGTTGGGGGAACGGAGCTACAATGAGCAGTTCTTC.

This chain's CDR3 is CASSLASRVGANVLTF. The CDR3 nucleotides are TGTGCCAGCAGCTTAGCAAGCAGGGTCGGGGCCAACGTCCTGACTTTC. The chain combines TRBV7-8 with TRBJ2-6, with D possibly matching TRBD1 (5 bases). CDR1 and CDR2 from the germline V gene are SGHVS and FQNEAQ. This CDR3 is built from 16 residues. V gave up 0 bases and J gave up 4 bases, with 10 bases separating them.

This clonotype was recorded only once. A much more abundant neighbour one base away suggests this may be a read error. The V call is TRBV20-1, the J call TRBJ2-7, with TRBD1 identical over 9 bases. The trim removed 5 bases at V and 6 bases at J, leaving 8 bases unmatched. The CDR3 runs to 13 residues. Germline loops: CDR1 DFQATT, CDR2 SNEGSKA (reference sequence). The CDR3 nucleotides read TGCAGTGCTCCCCGGGACAGGGTACGCGAGCAGTACTTC. It is translated as CSAPRDRVREQYF.

This chain uses TRBV6-2 or TRBV6-3 with TRBJ2-4; maybe TRBD2 (6 bases). Germline CDR1 MNHEY, CDR2 SVGEGT. The ends were cut back, 0 bases at V and 3 bases at J, with 18 bases in the middle. The CDR3 runs 18 residues. CDR3 sequence: CASSYSISIMEGKNIQYF. CDR3 nucleotide sequence: TGTGCCAGCAGTTACTCGATTTCTATCATGGAGGGCAAAAACATTCAGTACTTC.

In this sample, this clonotype turned up many times. The rearrangement joins TRBV28 to TRBJ2-2, with D perhaps TRBD1 or TRBD2 (5 bases each). V shed 11 bases and J shed 0 bases, with 13 bases lying between them. In germline, CDR1 is MDHEN, CDR2 SYDVKM. The CDR3 spans 14 residues. The CDR3 protein is CAHGIGANTGELFF. CDR3 nucleotides: TGTGCCCACGGGATAGGGGCGAACACCGGGGAGCTGTTTTTT.

This clonotype was detected many times. The rearrangement joins TRBV5-1 to TRBJ1-1; possible D gene TRBD1, 6 bases. The germline V and J ends were trimmed by 6 bases and 1 base, with 13 bases remaining between them. This CDR3 comprises 14 residues. The germline V gene encodes CDR1 SGHRS and CDR2 YFSETQ. Here the CDR3 reads CASKAGHTNTEAFF. CDR3 DNA sequence: TGCGCCAGCAAAGCGGGACATACGAACACTGAAGCTTTCTTT.

As for this clonotype: Possible read error: a much larger clone is one base away. The gene calls are TRBV20-1 and TRBJ2-7, with 12 bases aligning to TRBD1. This CDR3 comprises 14 residues. Germline loops: CDR1 DFQATT, CDR2 SNEGSKA (reference sequence). The CDR3 protein is CSAGQGAVSYEPYF. As DNA, the CDR3 is TGCAGTGCGGGACAGGGGGCCGTCTCCTACGAGCCGTACTTC.

On this clonotype itself: A far larger clone is just one base off, so this is likely a read error. This chain links TRBV2 with TRBJ2-3; tentatively, D is TRBD2 (5 bases). The J call may be faulty, since TRBJ2-7 better matches the DNA end. From germline, CDR1 is SNHLY and CDR2 FYNNEI. The CDR3 has 13 amino acids. CDR3 in DNA: TGTGCCAGCCGGGCGGGTAGTGGCGTTGAGCAGTACTTC. Translated, it gives CASRAGSGVEQYF.

This clonotype was counted ten times or more. V usage is TRBV18 and J usage is TRBJ2-1; 9 bases match TRBD1. V was pared by 3 bases and J by 7 bases, with 7 bases of the junction left unmatched. The CDR3 is 15 amino acids. The V gene's germline CDR1 is KGHSH and CDR2 LQKENI. As DNA, the CDR3 is TGTGCCAGCTCACCGGGGACAGGGTTCCAGAATGAGCAGTTCTTC. Its translation: CASSPGTGFQNEQFF.

This clonotype was seen repeatedly, ten times or more. The chain uses TRBV30 and TRBJ2-7, with 10 bases matching TRBD2. CDR1 is GTSNPN, CDR2 SVGIG, per germline (reference sequence). The V and J ends lost 3 bases and 2 bases, in that order; junction bases with no gene match: 4. The CDR3 is 14 amino acids. The CDR3 reads CAWRRTSGTYEQYF. As DNA, the CDR3 is TGTGCCTGGAGACGGACTAGCGGCACCTACGAGCAGTACTTC.